The rows below give T cell receptor beta chains drawn from one sample of a study of T cell repertoires in cytomegalovirus infection. TCRdb independently ran MiXCR on the reads; one entry per CDR3 protein. The repertoire holds fewer than 300,000 distinct CDR3 sequences, with 25% as singletons. The sample was PBMCs. These TCRs come from a human donor in good health (CMV status not recorded). Some clones in this sample may be carry-over from other donors' samples. CDR3s include the opening cysteine and the closing phenylalanine or tryptophan. A D gene is named only where the DNA matches it firmly. The size field is filled for only some rows; it gives once, few, many or a size class.

>TRBJ2-7|NA|few|TRBV15
CATSRTRTYEQYF
TGTGCCACCAGCAGGACCCGCACATACGAGCAGTACTTC
>TRBJ1-4|NA|few|TRBV27
CASSPNDATNEKLFF
TGTGCCAGCAGTCCAAACGATGCAACTAATGAAAAACTGTTTTTT
>TRBJ2-3|NA|many|TRBV6-5
CASSYSTVTSTDTQYF
TGTGCCAGCAGTTACTCAACCGTGACTAGCACAGATACGCAGTATTTT
>TRBJ1-1|NA|NA|TRBV19
CASSMRGVHAEAFF
TGTGCCAGTAGTATGAGAGGGGTGCACGCTGAAGCTTTCTTT
>TRBJ2-1|TRBD1|few|TRBV27
CASSPGLTRTGYNEQFF
TGTGCCAGCAGTCCAGGTCTCACAAGGACAGGGTACAATGAGCAGTTCTTC
>TRBJ2-5|NA|NA|TRBV7-8
CASSLGRGGETQYF
TGTGCCAGCAGCTTAGGTCGGGGTGGAGAGACCCAGTACTTC
>TRBJ2-5|NA|few|TRBV4-1
CASSQERLTQETQYF
TGCGCCAGCAGCCAAGAAAGGCTAACGCAAGAGACCCAGTACTTC
>TRBJ2-5|NA|NA|TRBV7-2
CASRTKAGPPETQYF
TGTGCCAGCAGGACCAAGGCGGGACCCCCGGAGACCCAGTACTTC
>TRBJ2-7|NA|NA|TRBV7-3
CATPRQKRDEQYF
TGTGCCACCCCTCGACAGAAGAGAGACGAGCAGTACTTC
>TRBJ2-1|NA|NA|TRBV7-9
CASSPWASREHEQFF
TGTGCCAGCAGCCCCTGGGCTAGCCGCGAACATGAGCAGTTCTTC
>TRBJ2-2|TRBD2|NA|TRBV11-2
CASSLPAGGIGELFF
TGTGCCAGCAGCTTACCAGCGGGGGGGATCGGGGAGCTGTTTTTT
>TRBJ2-7|NA|NA|TRBV28
CASSFLSREQYF
TGTGCCAGCAGTTTCCTTTCTCGAGAGCAGTACTTC
>TRBJ1-4|TRBD1|few|TRBV20-1
CSARDRGLGATNEKLFF
TGCAGTGCTAGAGACAGGGGGCTGGGGGCAACTAATGAAAAACTGTTTTTT
>TRBJ2-3|NA|once|TRBV28
CASSFLGQDQGHTQYF
TGTGCCAGCAGTTTTCTTGGGCAGGACCAGGGGCATACGCAGTATTTT
>TRBJ1-2|NA|NA|TRBV7-9
CASRTDGILGDGYTF
TGTGCCAGCAGAACCGACGGGATCCTAGGCGATGGCTACACCTTC
>TRBJ2-7|TRBD2|NA|TRBV6-2/TRBV6-3
CASSYPLAGVTYEQYF
TGTGCCAGCAGTTACCCATTAGCGGGAGTAACCTACGAGCAGTACTTC
>TRBJ1-1|TRBD1|NA|TRBV5-1
CASSMTGETEAFF
TGCGCCAGCAGCATGACAGGGGAGACTGAAGCTTTCTTT
>TRBJ2-7|TRBD2|few|TRBV6-2/TRBV6-3
CASSYGLGLAGTYEQYF
TGTGCCAGCAGTTACGGATTGGGACTAGCGGGAACCTACGAGCAGTACTTC
>TRBJ2-2|TRBD1|NA|TRBV27
CASRNGQVAGELFF
TGTGCCAGCAGAAACGGACAGGTTGCCGGGGAGCTGTTTTTT
>TRBJ2-1|TRBD1|NA|TRBV7-6
CASSLSRGSNEQFF
TGTGCCAGCAGCTTAAGCAGGGGGTCCAATGAGCAGTTCTTC
>TRBJ2-1|TRBD2|few|TRBV11-3
CASSLEGRGLAGDYNEQFF
TGTGCCAGCAGCTTAGAGGGGCGGGGACTAGCGGGAGATTACAATGAGCAGTTCTTC
>TRBJ1-6|NA|NA|TRBV28
CASSAQVGGSPLHF
TGTGCCAGCAGTGCTCAGGTCGGGGGATCACCCCTCCACTTT
>TRBJ1-2|NA|NA|TRBV29-1
CSGGPPNYTF
TGCAGCGGCGGGCCTCCGAACTACACCTTC
>TRBJ1-3|TRBD1|NA|TRBV7-6
CASSLDRGPSGNTIYF
TGTGCCAGCAGCCTAGACAGGGGGCCTTCTGGAAACACCATATATTTT
>TRBJ1-5|NA|NA|TRBV6-5
CASRPLPGHSNQPQHF
TGTGCCAGCAGACCTCTTCCGGGCCATAGCAATCAGCCCCAGCATTTT
>TRBJ2-7|TRBD1|NA|TRBV2
CASSPGTELIEQYF
TGTGCCAGCAGTCCCGGGACAGAGCTAATAGAGCAGTACTTC
>TRBJ1-2|NA|NA|TRBV14
CASSQGTRRNGYTF
TGTGCCAGCAGCCAGGGGACAAGGAGGAATGGCTACACCTTC
>TRBJ1-1|NA|NA|TRBV27
CASRETRGQWATEAFF
TGTGCCAGCAGAGAGACCCGGGGACAATGGGCCACTGAAGCTTTCTTT
>TRBJ1-2|NA|many|TRBV7-8
CASSLVLRQTANYGYTF
TGTGCCAGCAGCTTAGTGCTTCGGCAGACGGCTAACTATGGCTACACCTTC
>TRBJ2-7|NA|few|TRBV6-6
CASSYSRGFSEQYF
TGTGCCAGCAGTTACTCACGGGGGTTCAGCGAGCAGTACTTC
>TRBJ2-2|NA|NA|TRBV12-3/TRBV12-4
CASSLAQLNGELFF
TGTGCCAGCAGTTTGGCGCAACTAAACGGGGAGCTGTTTTTT
>TRBJ1-2|TRBD1|NA|TRBV5-1
CASSSGTEKSGYTF
TGCGCCAGCAGTTCCGGGACAGAAAAAAGCGGCTACACCTTC
>TRBJ2-7|TRBD2|NA|TRBV10-3
CAISDPARTSGSEQYF
TGTGCCATCAGTGACCCGGCCCGCACTAGCGGGAGTGAGCAGTACTTC
>TRBJ2-3|NA|NA|TRBV20-1
CSASTGARADTQYF
TGCAGTGCTAGTACGGGGGCTCGCGCAGATACGCAGTATTTT
>TRBJ2-1|TRBD2|NA|TRBV7-2
CASSFRGALAGLYYNEQFF
TGTGCCAGCAGCTTCAGGGGGGCACTAGCGGGACTTTACTACAATGAGCAGTTCTTC
>TRBJ2-2|TRBD1|many|TRBV19
CASRKQGTANTGELFF
TGTGCCAGTAGAAAACAGGGGACCGCGAACACCGGGGAGCTGTTTTTT
>TRBJ2-1|NA|few|TRBV28
CASSFSISYNEQFF
TGTGCCAGCAGTTTTTCTATTTCCTACAATGAGCAGTTCTTC
>TRBJ2-5|NA|NA|TRBV5-1
CASSLPRGAGETQYF
TGCGCCAGCAGCCTGCCCCGGGGGGCCGGGGAGACCCAGTACTTC
>TRBJ2-5|NA|NA|TRBV7-9
CASSPPGGAERETQYF
TGTGCCAGCAGCCCTCCAGGGGGGGCCGAGAGGGAGACCCAGTACTTC
>TRBJ2-1|TRBD1|NA|TRBV19
CASSRTGGQGNEQFF
TGTGCCAGTAGTAGGACAGGGGGCCAGGGGAATGAGCAGTTCTTC
>TRBJ2-7|NA|few|TRBV23-1
CASSQSTPETPYEQYF
TGCGCCAGCAGTCAATCTACGCCAGAGACTCCCTACGAGCAGTACTTC
>TRBJ2-7|NA|NA|TRBV20-1
CSASTTKGREQYF
TGCAGTGCTAGCACAACGAAGGGAAGGGAGCAGTACTTC
>TRBJ2-7|NA|many|TRBV6-6
CASSYSEYWTPAYEQYF
TGTGCCAGCAGTTACTCGGAATATTGGACTCCAGCCTACGAGCAGTACTTC
>TRBJ2-5|NA|few|TRBV11-2
CASSIGTLRGETQYF
TGTGCCAGCAGCATCGGGACCTTACGGGGAGAGACCCAGTACTTC